A selection of T cell receptor beta chains follows, all from one sample in a study of monozygotic twins with inflammatory bowel disease. No DNA is given; TCRdb re-called the 5' RACE reads and lists each CDR3 protein once. This specimen shows 85,000 to 110,000 distinct CDR3 sequences; the ten leading clones hold 1.9%. The sample taken for sequencing was blood. Source of these receptors: a human donor with ulcerative colitis or Crohn's disease, or a healthy co-twin of an affected twin (not recorded which). The CDR3 runs from the conserved cysteine through the conserved F or W.

TRBV19	TRBJ1-4	CASRTLQPGTSEKLFF
TRBV6-5	TRBJ2-1	CASSYNQGTNEQFF
TRBV7-8	TRBJ2-3	CASSLEVAGTDTQYF
TRBV6-5	TRBJ2-3	CASSYSGGALADTQYF
TRBV28	TRBJ2-7	CASSLPPYEQYF
TRBV20-1	TRBJ1-2	CAAGEKGSGYTF
TRBV18	TRBJ1-5	CASSPGQFSQPQHF
TRBV19	TRBJ2-2	CASSGTQGAQTTGELFF
TRBV10-3	TRBJ2-7	CAISAGRASYF
TRBV5-6	TRBJ2-4	CASSLGQGPGNIQYF
TRBV20-1	TRBJ2-7	CSAEDRIYEQYF
TRBV29-1	TRBJ1-4	CSARPGGVGEKLFF
TRBV28	TRBJ2-7	CASRAGLGYEQYF
TRBV4-2	TRBJ2-1	CASSPTLAGVGNEQFF
TRBV7-2	TRBJ2-7	CASSVKTGTTEQYF
TRBV14	TRBJ1-1	CASSQGVVENTEAFF
TRBV27	TRBJ1-6	CASQTRGISYNSPLHF
TRBV7-2	TRBJ2-1	CASSFSRVNEQFF
TRBV12-5	TRBJ1-1	CASGLGLRDKGWNTEAFF
TRBV20-1	TRBJ2-7	CSARAQTGYEQYF
TRBV5-1	TRBJ2-6	CASSSDTLSGANVLTF
TRBV7-2	TRBJ1-3	CASSLGQPYSGNTIYF
TRBV20-1	TRBJ2-5	CSAGGFGRAGETQYF
TRBV7-2	TRBJ1-5	CASSATTGANNQPQHF
TRBV12-3/TRBV12-4	TRBJ2-1	CASSLSGGAGEQFF
TRBV5-1	TRBJ2-7	CASSRGGQGFAAYEQYF
TRBV7-2	TRBJ2-3	CASSSLTDTQYF
TRBV4-3	TRBJ1-5	CASSQDGTVNQPQHF
TRBV3-1	TRBJ1-1	CASSNYRGGTEAFF
TRBV4-2	TRBJ2-7	CASSEGLAQTYEQYF
TRBV4-2	TRBJ2-5	CASSQVREETQYF
TRBV5-4	TRBJ2-7	CASSQDSSYEQYF
TRBV7-2	TRBJ2-2	CASSPGLGAAGELFF
TRBV6-5	TRBJ1-5	CASRTSGGQPQHF
TRBV29-1	TRBJ2-7	CSILSVKNSYEQYF
TRBV7-2	TRBJ2-7	CASRLQPGSYEQYF
TRBV7-8	TRBJ2-7	CASSLGALSYEQYF
TRBV7-9	TRBJ2-7	CASSRKEFSEQYF
TRBV12-3/TRBV12-4	TRBJ2-5	CASNMWGTSGRPGLETQYF
TRBV10-3	TRBJ2-5	CAIRAGRGAQETQYF
TRBV20-1	TRBJ2-7	CSASRVYEQYF
TRBV12-3/TRBV12-4	TRBJ2-7	CASSFNPESSYEQYF
TRBV20-1	TRBJ2-1	CSARVLAGVNNEQFF
TRBV20-1	TRBJ1-5	CSAKRSGRNDFRNQPQHF
TRBV10-3	TRBJ1-5	CAIKGDSNQPQHF
TRBV5-1	TRBJ2-3	CASRTPDRGTDTQYF
TRBV20-1	TRBJ1-3	CSARAPSGNTIYF
TRBV24-1	TRBJ2-3	CAATDQNTDTQYF
TRBV10-3	TRBJ2-1	CAISVPGGVGEQFF
TRBV7-8	TRBJ1-6	CASSTQGAISPLHF
TRBV11-2	TRBJ1-5	CASSLVGTGLGSTQPQHF
TRBV7-9	TRBJ1-3	CASSLSGNTIYF